This T cell receptor (beta chain) was profiled in a study of response to subunit inactivated influenza vaccine. The V end lost 7 bases, the J end lost 5 bases, and 11 bases lay between the germline ends. The CDR3 extends over 12 amino acids. TCRdb analysed the RT-PCR reads with MiXCR anew, one entry per CDR3 protein. The sample includes 430,000 or so distinct CDR3 sequences, approximately 11% of them seen just once. General study findings and limits: Each seasonal influenza vaccination, the authors suggested, recruits few new T cells.

This clonotype occurred many times. Antigen unknown. The sample was PBMCs from blood, taken 35 to 45 days after vaccination. This TCR came from a man aged 45-65 years who received an inactivated influenza vaccine. This chain uses TRBV12-3 or TRBV12-4 with TRBJ2-5; D assignment may be TRBD1 or TRBD2 (5 bases each). CDR3 protein: CASKFWGETQYF. In nucleotides, the CDR3 is TGTGCCAGCAAGTTTTGGGGGGAGACCCAGTACTTC.